The 11 T cell receptor beta chains presented below share a single source sample, sequenced in a study of blood T cell repertoires in COVID-19. Here immunoSEQ multiplex PCR was the method, and the copy in TCRdb shows in-frame clones only, minus some. This sample has 100,000 to 150,000 clones, with around three quarters found just once. Specimen: peripheral blood. These receptors were collected from a man aged 35 to 55 with active or convalescent COVID-19.

This chain joins TRBV6-5 and TRBJ1-2; D gene uncertain. V gave up 5 bases and J gave up 8 bases, with 18 bases separating them. The CDR3 spans 14 residues. From germline, CDR1 is MNHEY and CDR2 SVGAGI. DNA of the CDR3: TGTGCCAGCAGTCTCGACGGGGAGGGTAAAGGCTACACCTTC. Its translation: CASSLDGEGKGYTF.

V gene TRBV24-1 combines with J gene TRBJ2-6; D is perhaps TRBD1 (5 bases). CDR1 and CDR2 (germline): KGHDR, SFDVKD. This CDR3 has 16 residues. Trimming took off 3 bases at V and 4 bases at J, with 12 bases between the two ends. The CDR3 nucleotides are TGTGCCACCAGTGATAGAGAATCAGGGGGGGCCAACGTCCTGACTTTC. It translates to CATSDRESGGANVLTF.

The CDR3 reads CASSLQTLSSYNEQFF. The CDR3 bases are TGCGCCAGCAGCTTACAGACCCTGAGCTCCTACAATGAGCAGTTCTTC. The rearrangement links TRBV5-1 to TRBJ2-1; D gene uncertain. Germline V gene data show CDR1 as SGHRS and CDR2 as YFSETQ. Trimming removed 2 bases at V and 0 bases at J, with 12 bases between. This CDR3 is built from 16 residues.

The J gene is TRBJ2-1, the V gene TRBV7-9, with D possibly being TRBD2 (6 bases). V lost 4 bases to trimming and J lost 4 bases, with 14 bases between them. Per germline, CDR1 SEHNR and CDR2 FQNEAQ (reference sequence). CDR3 length equals 15 residues. CDR3 DNA sequence: TGTGCCAGCAGCTCCGCGGGGATGGGGTACAATGAGCAGTTCTTC. Residues: CASSSAGMGYNEQFF.

The V and J genes are TRBV5-6 and TRBJ1-1; weak D call: TRBD1 (6 bases). Trimming pared 0 bases from V and 4 bases from J, leaving 16 bases between. Per germline, CDR1 SGHDT and CDR2 YYEEEE. The CDR3 runs to 16 residues. CDR3 DNA sequence: TGTGCCAGCAGCTTGGCCGGGGGGGGCAGCGGCACTGAAGCTTTCTTT. Translating it yields CASSLAGGGSGTEAFF.

This clone was counted once. The chain has TRBV18 and TRBJ1-1, with 7 nucleotides matching TRBD1. Trimming at V came to 1 base and at J to 1 base, leaving 0 bases not matched to a gene. Germline loops: CDR1 KGHSH, CDR2 LQKENI. The CDR3 is 14 residues long. CDR3 sequence reads: CASSPQGANTEAFF. The CDR3 region has the DNA TGTGCCAGCTCACCACAGGGGGCGAACACTGAAGCTTTCTTT.

The rearrangement joins TRBV24-1 to TRBJ1-2, with D perhaps TRBD1 (6 bases). Per germline, CDR1 KGHDR and CDR2 SFDVKD. The CDR3 is made up of 15 amino acids. V was pared by 4 bases and J by 9 bases, with 20 bases between. This CDR3 reads CATSEALGTLRRYTF. The CDR3 bases are TGTGCCACCAGTGAGGCCCTCGGGACACTCCGACGCTACACCTTC.

This chain links TRBV20-1 with TRBJ2-5; D gene unclear. The ends were cut back, 3 bases at V and 5 bases at J, with 7 bases in the middle. The CDR3 spans 11 residues. CDR1 and CDR2 (germline): DFQATT, SNEGSKA (reference sequence). CDR3 protein: CSARELETQYF. The DNA for the CDR3 is TGCAGTGCTAGGGAGCTGGAGACCCAGTACTTC.

This sequence joins TRBV30 and TRBJ2-7; TRBD1 might be the D (5 bases). The V end was cut by 0 bases, the J end by 4 bases, with 16 bases between. The CDR3 is made up of 15 amino acids. Per the germline V gene, CDR1 is GTSNPN and CDR2 is SVGIG (reference sequence). The CDR3: CAWSVGVREKYEQYF. CDR3 bases: TGTGCCTGGAGTGTAGGGGTCAGAGAGAAGTACGAGCAGTACTTC.

The rearrangement joins TRBV3-1 (or the pseudogene TRBV3-2) to TRBJ2-3, with 8 bases identical to TRBD1. The V and J ends lost 3 bases and 5 bases, in that order; junction bases with no gene match: 4. This CDR3 is 14 amino acids long. CDR1 LGHDT and CDR2 YNNKEL come from the germline V gene (reference sequence). The CDR3 loop is CASSHRGRGDTQYF. The DNA of the CDR3 is TGTGCCAGCAGCCACAGGGGGCGGGGAGATACGCAGTATTTT.

The chain carries TRBV19 and TRBJ1-1; possibly TRBD1 for D (6 bases). The ends were cut back, 1 base at V and 5 bases at J, with 20 bases in the middle. Germline V CDR1 and CDR2: LNHDA, SQIVND (reference sequence). This CDR3 comprises 17 residues. The CDR3 is CASSIGPRGSKGTEAFF. DNA for the CDR3: TGTGCCAGTAGTATAGGCCCCAGGGGCAGTAAAGGGACTGAAGCTTTCTTT.